This passage covers 16 T cell receptor beta chains from one sample sequenced in a study of T cells in Graves' hyperthyroidism and ophthalmopathy. Regions amplified from RNA transcripts were the TCR beta CDR3 regions. The study used the HTBI primer set for a first-round RT-PCR of the TCR CDR3. TCRdb used MiXCR to reprocess the multiplex PCR reads, holding one entry per CDR3 protein. The table includes hundreds of thousands of distinct CDR3 sequences, about two fifths detected once. Sequencing was performed on blood. The source of these receptors is a man younger than 30 with Graves' hyperthyroidism.

Concerning this clonotype itself: A much larger clonotype is one base distant, so this may be a read error. The V and J genes are TRBV20-1 and TRBJ1-2; TRBD1 matches 7 bases. The CDR3 consists of 13 residues. Germline lookup yields CDR1 DFQATT and CDR2 SNEGSKA (reference sequence). The chain's CDR3 is CGAVRGRGEGYTF. CDR3 coding DNA: TGCGGTGCCGTTAGAGGCAGGGGGGAAGGCTACACCTTC.

This clonotype was detected only once. The V gene is TRBV29-1, the J gene TRBJ2-7, with D perhaps TRBD1 (5 bases). Trimming took 8 bases from V and 5 from J, leaving 22 bases between them. CDR1 is SQVTM, CDR2 ANQGSEA, per germline. The CDR3 has 14 residues. CDR3 coding DNA: TGCAGCCAAGATCCTGTCAGGGCAAGGGACGAGCAGTACTTC. This sequence encodes CSQDPVRARDEQYF.

The chain uses TRBV7-2 and TRBJ2-7, with no clear D. Per germline, CDR1 SGHTA and CDR2 FQGNSA. The CDR3 is made up of 15 amino acids. V was trimmed by 8 bases and J by 5 bases, leaving 22 bases between them. The chain's CDR3 is CASSPNGVSHDEQYF. The CDR3 nucleotides read TGTGCCAGCTCACCAAACGGAGTATCCCATGACGAGCAGTACTTC.

This clonotype was picked up a small number of times. The rearrangement joins TRBV2 to TRBJ2-5; the D gene is possibly TRBD2 (6 bases). Germline lookup yields CDR1 SNHLY and CDR2 FYNNEI. The V and J ends lost 10 bases and 2 bases respectively, with 14 bases between them. This CDR3 has 13 amino acids. The CDR3 DNA sequence: TGTGCCACCTCCTGGGACTTTCAAGAGACCCAGTACTTC. As protein: CATSWDFQETQYF.

This clonotype was detected ten times or more. V is TRBV20-1 and J is TRBJ1-1; possible D gene TRBD1, 5 bases. The V end was cut by 1 base, the J end by 6 bases, with 9 bases between. The CDR3 is 12 amino acids. Germline values: CDR1 DFQATT, CDR2 SNEGSKA (reference sequence). CDR3 sequence (DNA): TGCAGTGCTAGAGTAGGGGTCCCTGAAGCTTTCTTT. Protein sequence: CSARVGVPEAFF.

A few counts support this clonotype. The rearrangement links TRBV7-6 to TRBJ2-7, with 10 nucleotides matching TRBD1. Germline CDR1 SGHVS, CDR2 FNYEAQ. This CDR3 has 17 residues. Trimming took 5 bases from V and 9 from J; bases not matched to a gene: 19. The DNA for the CDR3 is TGTGCCAGCAGCGAAGCTCCCTGGGACAGGGGTATTTCCGCGCAGTACTTC. Its protein is CASSEAPWDRGISAQYF.

This clonotype was seen only a few times. One end of the junction does not line up with germline, which may come from a read error. The CDR3 DNA sequence: TGTGCCAGCAGTTCCCCGACTAGAAGGGCTGGGGCCAACGTCCTGACTTTC. It translates to CASSSPTRRAGANVLTF. This sequence joins TRBV10-3 and TRBJ2-6; perhaps TRBD2 as D (6 bases). The CDR3 has 17 residues. Germline V gene sequence: CDR1 ENHRY, CDR2 SYGVKD.

This clonotype was counted at least ten times. The chain joins TRBV10-3 to TRBJ2-7; possibly TRBD1 for D (5 bases). This CDR3 is 12 amino acids long. Germline loops: CDR1 ENHRY, CDR2 SYGVKD. The ends were cut back, 6 bases at V and 4 bases at J, with 10 bases in the middle. CDR3 sequence reads: CAIRVTEYEQYF. As DNA, the CDR3 is TGTGCCATCAGGGTGACAGAATACGAGCAGTACTTC.

This clonotype has at least ten counts. The V and J genes are TRBV9 and TRBJ1-2, with no clear D. Trimming left V 0 bases short and J 3 bases short, with 9 bases between. Germline CDR1 is SGDLS and CDR2 is YYNGEE. The CDR3 covers 14 residues. The CDR3 protein is CASSVGVGDYGYTF. The CDR3 DNA is TGTGCCAGCAGCGTAGGGGTAGGAGACTATGGCTACACCTTC.

This clonotype was counted a few times. One junction end disagrees with the germline gene, perhaps due to a read error. The chain links TRBV10-3 to TRBJ1-5, with a possible D match to TRBD1 (5 bases). CDR3 length: 14 amino acids. The V gene's germline CDR1 is ENHRY and CDR2 SYGVKD. CDR3 sequence: CASSGRVSNQPQHF. The CDR3 nucleotides read TGTGCCAGCAGTGGCAGGGTTAGTAATCAGCCCCAGCATTTT.

The rearrangement uses TRBV11-3 and TRBJ2-2; the match to TRBD2 covers 12 bases. The CDR3 has 14 amino acids. V shed 7 bases, J shed 5 bases, and the junction held 2 bases outside the gene matches. Germline assignment: CDR1 SGHNT and CDR2 YENEEA. CDR3 in DNA: TGTGCCAGCAACGGACTAGCGGGAACCGGGGAGCTGTTTTTT. Encoded protein: CASNGLAGTGELFF.

This clonotype has at least ten counts. This chain uses TRBV7-9 with TRBJ1-4; D uncertain. The V and J ends lost 0 bases and 7 bases respectively, with 6 bases between them. From germline, CDR1 is SEHNR and CDR2 FQNEAQ (reference sequence). This CDR3 has 13 residues. The CDR3 bases are TGTGCCAGCAGCTTAGCACCGGGTGAAAAACTGTTTTTT. Protein: CASSLAPGEKLFF.

The chain combines TRBV7-2 with TRBJ2-2, with unresolved D. The CDR3 is made up of 14 amino acids. Germline values: CDR1 SGHTA, CDR2 FQGNSA. The V end lost 6 bases, the J end lost 8 bases, and 16 bases lay between the germline ends. CDR3 coding DNA: TGTGCCAGCAGTGCAAGGAGTGTCAGAGGGGAGCTGTTTTTT. Translating gives CASSARSVRGELFF.

The table lists this clonotype with many counts. The V and J genes are TRBV10-3 and TRBJ1-6; maybe TRBD1 (5 bases). CDR1 is ENHRY, CDR2 SYGVKD, per germline. This CDR3 comprises 13 residues. Trimming stripped 3 bases from V and 5 bases from J, with 5 bases between. Here the CDR3 DNA reads TGTGCCATCAGTGACAGGGATAATTCACCCCTCCACTTT. Its protein product is CAISDRDNSPLHF.

Concerning this clonotype itself: Compared with germline, one end of the junction differs, possibly owing to a read error. The chain combines TRBV2 with TRBJ2-7; the D gene is possibly TRBD1 (6 bases). The length of the CDR3 is 12 residues. Germline-derived CDR1 and CDR2 are SNHLY and FYNNEI. This CDR3 is CAGRGQTYERYF. Written as DNA, the CDR3 is TGTGCCGGCCGAGGACAGACTTACGAGCGGTACTTC.

As regards this clonotype: A read error is possible here, since a much larger clone lies one base away. V and J are TRBV7-2 and TRBJ2-7, with unresolved D. The CDR3 sequence is 13 residues long. The germline CDR1 and CDR2 sequences are SGHTA and FQGNSA. V shed 8 bases and J shed 6 bases, with 17 bases lying between them. The CDR3 DNA reads as TGTGCCAGCGAGCGAGTAGTGGGATCCGAGCAGTACTTC. The encoded protein is CASERVVGSEQYF.